Listed here are 15 T cell receptor beta chains from one sample, sequenced in a study of blood T cell repertoires in COVID-19 (dated by TCRdb to 2019 to 2021). The library was produced with the immunoSEQ multiplex PCR assay. As stored in TCRdb, this immuneACCESS dataset retains in-frame rearrangements with V and J assigned. A fraction of the clones does not appear; measured against another copy, unresolved V genes explain less than half of the discrepancy, and the remainder lacks a known reason. Recorded for this sample are 110,000 or so clones; about 90% of them occurred a single time. The ten largest clones add up to approximately 8% of the sample. Sequencing was done on a sample of peripheral blood. The receptor set was obtained from a man between 65 and 85 years old who had recovered from COVID-19.

The chain couples TRBV10-3 to TRBJ1-3, with D hard to call. Trimming shortened V by 2 bases and J by 0 bases, and 5 bases separated the two germline ends. This CDR3 contains 14 residues. Germline V gene lookup returns CDR1 ENHRY and CDR2 SYGVKD. DNA for the CDR3: TGTGCCATCAGTGAGGGCAGCTCTGGAAACACCATATATTTT. Its translation is CAISEGSSGNTIYF.

The chain has TRBV6-1 and TRBJ2-3; D is unclear. This CDR3 is built from 14 residues. Germline loops: CDR1 MNHNS, CDR2 SASEGT. Trimming removed 2 bases at V and 1 base at J, with 7 bases between. CDR3 protein: CASSELTGTDTQYF. As DNA, the CDR3 is TGTGCCAGCAGTGAACTGACTGGCACAGATACGCAGTATTTT.

This sequence joins TRBV5-4 and TRBJ2-5; 7 bases map to TRBD2. The CDR3 is 15 amino acids. CDR1 is SGHNT and CDR2 is YYREEE in the germline V gene (reference sequence). After removal of 2 bases from V and 5 bases from J, the junction contained 9 bases not matched to a gene. CDR3 sequence: CASSFSTSDWETQYF. CDR3 DNA sequence: TGTGCCAGCAGCTTCAGCACTAGCGACTGGGAGACCCAGTACTTC.

This clone was seen only a few times. Written as DNA, the CDR3 is TGTGCCAGCAGCTTCACAGGGGGCGGCGAGCAGTACTTC. Amino acids: CASSFTGGGEQYF. This rearrangement joins TRBV7-3 to TRBJ2-7; 9 positions agree with TRBD1. This CDR3 contains 13 residues. CDR1 is SGHTA and CDR2 is FQGTGA in the germline V gene. V lost 3 bases and J lost 6; bases outside the gene matches: 3.

This chain uses TRBV12-5 with TRBJ1-2; 7 nucleotides align to TRBD1. Germline trimming cut 0 bases from V and 0 bases from J; bases unmatched to any gene: 13. This CDR3 contains 19 residues. Germline loops: CDR1 LGHNT, CDR2 FRNRAP. CDR3: CASGLVLDRETRANYGYTF. The CDR3 bases are TGTGCTAGTGGTTTGGTACTAGACAGGGAGACTCGAGCTAACTATGGCTACACCTTC.

The genes are TRBV3-1 (or the pseudogene TRBV3-2) and TRBJ2-3, with 7 bases that match TRBD2. Trimming cost V 4 bases and J 2 bases; bases outside gene matches: 3. There are 14 residues in the CDR3. Germline CDR1 is LGHDT and CDR2 is YNNKEL (reference sequence). CDR3 sequence: CASSPGLYTDTQYF. CDR3 DNA sequence: TGTGCCAGCAGCCCGGGACTATACACAGATACGCAGTATTTT.

About this clone itself: A read error may produce the germline difference seen at one junction end. The chain couples TRBV5-5 to TRBJ1-5; D is undetermined. Per germline, CDR1 SGHKS and CDR2 YYEKEE (reference sequence). There are 14 residues in the CDR3. CDR3 residues: CASSLLQSNQPQHF. CDR3 in DNA: TGTGCCAGTAGCTTGTTACAGTCCAATCAGCCCCAGCATTTT.

The V and J genes are TRBV2 and TRBJ1-2, with 10 nucleotides matching TRBD1. This CDR3 is built from 17 residues. V lost 2 bases, J lost 4 bases, and 10 bases stayed unmatched. CDR1 is SNHLY, CDR2 FYNNEI, per germline. The CDR3 nucleotides are TGTGCCAGCAGTGAATTTTATCGCGGACAGGGGGGCTATGGCTACACCTTC. This translates into CASSEFYRGQGGYGYTF.

The CDR3 bases are TGTGCCAGCAGTTTATCCAGGGGCTTAAACACCGGGGAGCTGTTTTTT. Translating it yields CASSLSRGLNTGELFF. V and J are TRBV27 and TRBJ2-2, with D tentatively TRBD1 (6 bases). V shed 0 bases and J shed 2 bases, with 10 bases lying between them. The germline V gene encodes CDR1 MNHEY and CDR2 SMNVEV (reference sequence). The CDR3 contains 16 residues.

The chain carries TRBV5-1 and TRBJ2-1; TRBD2 aligns across 13 bases. The CDR3 has 16 amino acids. In germline, CDR1 is SGHRS, CDR2 YFSETQ. Trimming took 0 bases from V and 6 from J; bases not matched to a gene: 3. CDR3 DNA: TGCGCCAGCAGCTTGGCCTGGACTAGCGGGAGCAATGAGCAGTTCTTC. Its protein product is CASSLAWTSGSNEQFF. Filled out from reference TRBV5-1 and TRBJ2-1, the complete variable domain reads KAGVTQTPRYLIKTRGQQVTLSCSPISGHRSVSWYQQTPGQGLQFLFEYFSETQRNKGNFPGRFSGRQFSNSRSEMNVSTLELGDSALYLCASSLAWTSGSNEQFFGPGTRLTVL.

The CDR3, as DNA: TGTGCCAGCAGCCCCTTGGCACGCGGAGCCACCCAGTACTTC. Its translation is CASSPLARGATQYF. The chain employs TRBV3-1 (or the pseudogene TRBV3-2) and TRBJ2-5, with no clear D. Germline V gives CDR1 LGHDT, CDR2 YNNKEL (reference sequence). V was clipped by 4 bases and J by 8 bases, with 17 bases between them. This CDR3 is built from 14 residues.

The sample holds a few counts of this clone. The chain is built from TRBV27 and TRBJ2-1; possible D gene TRBD1, 5 bases. The CDR3 covers 14 residues. Trimming removed 5 bases at V and 2 bases at J, with 10 bases between. Germline lookup yields CDR1 MNHEY and CDR2 SMNVEV (reference sequence). CDR3 DNA sequence: TGTGCCAGCAGTACGACAGTAACCTACAATGAGCAGTTCTTC. The encoded protein is CASSTTVTYNEQFF.

The rearrangement uses TRBV4-2 and TRBJ2-5; 7 bases match TRBD2. Germline CDR1 reads LGHNA; CDR2 reads YNFKEQ. The length of the CDR3 is 14 residues. V dropped 3 bases and J dropped 6; count of bases not matched to a gene: 7. The CDR3 spells CASSQGRDGQTQYF. As DNA, the CDR3 is TGTGCCAGCAGCCAGGGGAGGGATGGGCAGACCCAGTACTTC.

This clone was seen just once. The rearrangement links TRBV11-3 to TRBJ2-2; 11 nucleotides agree with TRBD1. J gave up 5 bases and V 5 bases, and 4 bases lay outside the gene matches. The CDR3 spans 15 residues. Germline assignment: CDR1 SGHNT and CDR2 YENEEA. This CDR3 is CASSAGQGGTGELFF. In DNA, the CDR3 is TGTGCCAGCAGCGCGGGACAGGGGGGGACCGGGGAGCTGTTTTTT.

V and J are TRBV10-3 and TRBJ2-7; D unresolved. Per germline, CDR1 ENHRY and CDR2 SYGVKD. This CDR3 comprises 14 residues. Trimming cost V 5 bases and J 0 bases, with 11 bases left between them. The CDR3, as DNA: TGTGCCATCAGTCCGACGAGGAGCTCCTACGAGCAGTACTTC. It translates to CAISPTRSSYEQYF.